Shown below are 23 T cell receptor beta chains from a single sample sequenced in a study of blood T cells in healthy people across ages. The use of a sample-barcoded 5' primer and a J-beta primer mix characterized a second PCR of roughly 7 to 11 cycles. Using its own MiXCR run on the 5' RACE reads, TCRdb lists one record per CDR3 protein. The data contain 600,000 or so distinct CDR3 sequences, 20% to 25% of them seen just once; the ten biggest clones take up under 4%. Sequencing used blood. The receptors shown here come from a man in his 70s in good health.

The rearrangement links TRBV20-1 to TRBJ2-1; 12 bases agree with TRBD2. Germline CDR1 is DFQATT and CDR2 is SNEGSKA (reference sequence). The trim removed 6 bases at V and 5 bases at J, leaving 8 bases unmatched. This CDR3 region has 15 residues. CDR3 sequence reads: CSAKVGLAGNNEQFF. CDR3 DNA sequence: TGCAGTGCCAAGGTCGGACTAGCGGGAAACAATGAGCAGTTCTTC.

This chain connects TRBV11-1 to TRBJ2-5; TRBD1 matches 8 bases. Germline V lookup: CDR1 SGHAT, CDR2 FQDESV (reference sequence). With V trimmed by 5 bases and J by 2 bases, 7 bases remained unmatched. This CDR3 has 15 amino acids. The DNA of the CDR3 is TGTGCCAGCAGCCCACGGACAGGGTGGCAAGAGACCCAGTACTTC. This gives the protein CASSPRTGWQETQYF.

This sequence joins TRBV9 and TRBJ1-1; 8 positions agree with TRBD1. The V gene's germline CDR1 is SGDLS and CDR2 YYNGEE. V trimming: 4 bases; J trimming: 5 bases; junction bases outside the gene matches: 10. This CDR3 has 15 amino acids. The CDR3 region is CASSTRTGKGTEAFF. The CDR3 region has the DNA TGTGCCAGCAGCACCCGGACAGGGAAGGGAACTGAAGCTTTCTTT.

This clonotype came up a few times. The chain joins TRBV20-1 to TRBJ2-5; TRBD2 matches 12 bases. V was clipped by 5 bases and J by 5 bases; unmatched bases: 6. The CDR3 is 14 amino acids. The germline gives CDR1 DFQATT, CDR2 SNEGSKA (reference sequence). The CDR3 reads CSALRLAGVETQYF. The CDR3 coding sequence is TGCAGTGCTCTCCGACTAGCGGGAGTTGAGACCCAGTACTTC.

The chain joins TRBV6-5 to TRBJ2-3; TRBD2 matches 7 bases. The CDR3 consists of 14 residues. With 10 bases clipped from V and 2 bases from J, the junction kept 9 bases outside the gene matches. The germline gives CDR1 MNHEY, CDR2 SVGAGI. CDR3 region: CATKGAGSTDTQYF. The CDR3 nucleotides are TGTGCCACCAAGGGAGCGGGATCCACAGATACGCAGTATTTT.

This clonotype was counted ten times or more. V gene TRBV28 combines with J gene TRBJ1-5, with a weak D call TRBD1 (6 bases). The CDR3 covers 15 residues. The germline gives CDR1 MDHEN, CDR2 SYDVKM. Trimming pared 7 bases from V and 1 base from J, leaving 14 bases between. The CDR3 spells CASTVTGWSNQPQHF. The CDR3 DNA sequence: TGTGCCAGCACCGTGACAGGTTGGAGCAATCAGCCCCAGCATTTT.

The rearrangement links TRBV3-1 to TRBJ2-5; no clear D. The J call may be in error: the DNA end matches TRBJ2-1 better. The germline CDR1 and CDR2 sequences are LGHDT and YNNKEL (reference sequence). The CDR3 consists of 12 residues. The CDR3 is CASSQQYNEQFF. DNA for the CDR3: TGTGCCAGCAGCCAACAGTACAATGAGCAGTTCTTC.

In its sample, this clonotype was seen a few times. The chain joins TRBV10-3 to TRBJ2-1; 7 nucleotides align to TRBD1. CDR3 length equals 15 residues. Unmatched junction bases numbered 4, after V lost 3 bases and J lost 2 bases. Germline values: CDR1 ENHRY, CDR2 SYGVKD. CDR3 sequence (DNA): TGTGCCATCAGTGATTACAGGGGCCCCTACAATGAGCAGTTCTTC. Amino acids: CAISDYRGPYNEQFF.

This clonotype has more than one count but fewer than ten. The chain joins TRBV20-1 to TRBJ2-1, with D hard to call. The J call is doubtful: the DNA matches TRBJ2-7 better. CDR3 length equals 15 residues. Per the germline V gene, CDR1 is DFQATT and CDR2 is SNEGSKA (reference sequence). CDR3 loop: CSARDSIGRLDEQYF. The CDR3 nucleotides read TGCAGTGCTAGAGATTCAATCGGACGGCTTGACGAGCAGTACTTC.

CDR3 amino acids: CASSTVSHEQFF. The CDR3 nucleotides are TGTGCCAGCAGTACAGTCTCCCATGAGCAGTTCTTC. V gene TRBV28 combines with J gene TRBJ2-5; unclear D gene. The J call is in doubt because the DNA end fits TRBJ2-1 better. The germline CDR1 and CDR2 sequences are MDHEN and SYDVKM. CDR3 length: 12 residues.

This clonotype was detected a few times. V usage is TRBV4-2 and J usage is TRBJ2-3; D gene ambiguous. Trimming took off 1 base at V and 3 bases at J, with 8 bases between the two ends. This CDR3 contains 14 residues. CDR1 is LGHNA and CDR2 is YNFKEQ in the germline V gene. CDR3 sequence reads: CASSQGTGTDTQYF. The CDR3, as DNA: TGTGCCAGCAGCCAAGGGACGGGTACAGATACGCAGTATTTT.

This CDR3 reads CASSPLVAGTVDEQFF. The CDR3, as DNA: TGTGCCAGCTCACCACTGGTGGCAGGGACAGTCGATGAGCAGTTCTTC. The genes are TRBV18 and TRBJ2-1; 7 bases map to TRBD1. Germline assignment: CDR1 KGHSH and CDR2 LQKENI. Trimming removed 1 base from V and 8 bases from J; junction bases left unmatched: 11. This CDR3 comprises 16 residues.

In DNA, the CDR3 is TGCGCCAGCAGCCAAGATTCCGGGGTTCAGCCCCAGCATTTT. Translation gives CASSQDSGVQPQHF. The genes are TRBV4-3 and TRBJ1-5; D is uncertain. Germline V lookup: CDR1 LGHNA, CDR2 YSLEER. V lost 0 bases to trimming and J lost 6 bases, with 9 bases between them. The CDR3 consists of 14 residues.

V gene TRBV29-1 combines with J gene TRBJ2-3; D ambiguous. The CDR3 is made up of 14 amino acids. Trimming took off 4 bases at V and 10 bases at J, with 21 bases between the two ends. Per the germline V gene, CDR1 is SQVTM and CDR2 is ANQGSEA. The DNA for the CDR3 is TGCAGCGTTGGAAGATCTGTAAGGCCTGATCCGCAGTATTTT. As protein: CSVGRSVRPDPQYF.

The chain links TRBV7-3 to TRBJ2-7, with D maybe TRBD2 (6 bases). Germline V CDR1 and CDR2: SGHTA, FQGTGA. V gave up 2 bases and J gave up 6 bases, with 14 bases separating them. This CDR3 comprises 14 residues. Here the CDR3 DNA reads TGTGCCAGCAGCTTATCGGCGGGAACCCTCGAGCAGTACTTC. Amino acids: CASSLSAGTLEQYF.

This clonotype was counted between two and nine times. The V gene is TRBV4-1, the J gene TRBJ2-5, with 7 bases aligning to TRBD2. From germline, CDR1 is MGHRA and CDR2 YSYEKL. This CDR3 region has 15 residues. Germline trimming cut 0 bases from V and 5 bases from J; bases unmatched to any gene: 6. The CDR3 sequence: CASSQDGSGLETQYF. The DNA of the CDR3 is TGCGCCAGCAGCCAAGATGGTAGCGGGTTGGAGACCCAGTACTTC.

The sample holds a few counts of this clonotype. CDR3 nucleotides: TGTGCCAGCAGCTCTAGAGGACAGGCCTACGACGAGCAGTACTTC. It yields the protein CASSSRGQAYDEQYF. The chain recombines TRBV7-2 with TRBJ2-7; 7 bases fit TRBD1. V was clipped by 4 bases and J by 5 bases; unmatched bases: 11. The CDR3 has 15 residues. From germline, CDR1 is SGHTA and CDR2 FQGNSA.

This chain uses TRBV4-1 with TRBJ2-3, with a tentative D call TRBD1 (6 bases). The germline gives CDR1 MGHRA, CDR2 YSYEKL. Trimming took off 4 bases at V and 2 bases at J, with 13 bases between the two ends. The CDR3 is 15 amino acids. The CDR3 loop reads CASSPSPGDTDTQYF. CDR3 nucleotides: TGCGCCAGCAGCCCATCTCCAGGGGACACAGATACGCAGTATTTT.

This clonotype appeared a few times. The V and J genes are TRBV15 and TRBJ2-1, with 11 bases identical to TRBD2. This CDR3 has 15 amino acids. J lost 5 bases, V lost 0 bases, and 0 bases had no gene match. Germline lookup yields CDR1 LNHNV and CDR2 YYDKDF (reference sequence). As DNA, the CDR3 is TGTGCCACCAGCAGAGAACTAGCGGGAGACAATGAGCAGTTCTTC. It codes for CATSRELAGDNEQFF.

There are a few counts of this clonotype. This sequence joins TRBV2 and TRBJ2-4; no clear D gene. Trimming removed 4 bases from V and 0 bases from J, with 13 bases in between. Per the germline V gene, CDR1 is SNHLY and CDR2 is FYNNEI. The CDR3 runs 16 residues. The DNA of the CDR3 is TGTGCCAGCAGTGTATCCGGAAATGTAGCCAAAAACATTCAGTACTTC. It translates to CASSVSGNVAKNIQYF.

A note on this clonotype: Germline and junction disagree at one end, which may indicate a read error. The chain combines TRBV4-1 with TRBJ2-7, with TRBD2 identical over 9 bases. CDR1 and CDR2 (germline): MGHRA, YSYEKL. The CDR3 contains 16 residues. This chain's CDR3 is CASSQIGLAGAYEQCF. CDR3 DNA: TGCGCCAGCAGCCAAATCGGGTTAGCGGGAGCCTACGAGCAGTGCTTC.

The rearrangement links TRBV25-1 to TRBJ2-6; D gene unclear. Germline assignment: CDR1 MGHDK and CDR2 SYGVNS. V dropped 1 base and J dropped 6 bases, with 10 bases sitting between them. The CDR3 length is 15 residues. CDR3: CASSESTAVANVLTF. CDR3 bases: TGTGCCAGCAGTGAATCCACAGCTGTGGCCAACGTCCTGACTTTC.

This clonotype has just a few counts. The V call is TRBV29-1, the J call TRBJ2-1; no clear D. Trimming stripped 0 bases from V and 7 bases from J, with 13 bases between. The CDR3 totals 14 residues. Looked up from germline, CDR1 is SQVTM and CDR2 is ANQGSEA. The CDR3 bases are TGCAGCGTTGAAGAGCGCTCCTGGATAAATGAGCAGTTCTTC. Translated: CSVEERSWINEQFF.